This TCR beta chain was profiled in a study of blood T cell repertoires in COVID-19. About the research overall: The study drew acute and convalescent COVID-19 samples from the United States, Italy and Spain.

The germline V gene encodes CDR1 SQVTM and CDR2 ANQGSEA. V shed 8 bases and J 1 base; nucleotides not matched to a gene: 9. There are 17 residues in the CDR3. As handled by the study authors: Scientists estimated how many nucleated cells there were by amplifying reference gene primers. Method: immunoSEQ multiplex PCR; TCRdb's copy keeps in-frame clones and lacks some. For V, J and clone size, that table is used; D and trimming come from the DNA. The repertoire consists of 150,000 to 200,000 clones, with roughly 88% occurring once and the leading ten covering approximately 9.9%. This TCR was recovered from a human donor with active or convalescent COVID-19. The donor label of this sample is uncertain. Sequences were obtained from peripheral blood. The chain recombines TRBV29-1 with TRBJ2-3, with 16 bases lining up with TRBD2. The CDR3 nucleotides are TGCAGCCCGCTGGGACTAGCGGGAGGGCCGGGCACAGATACGCAGTATTTT. It specifies CSPLGLAGGPGTDTQYF.